These 31 T cell receptor beta chains were all obtained from the same sample, sequenced in a study of shared clonotypes between healthy human individuals. Terminally differentiated effector memory CD45RA+ cells were excluded from the naive CD8 cells, which were CD45RO-negative and positively selected for CCR7. The assay was immunoSEQ multiplex PCR, and TCRdb's table has in-frame clones only and misses some. The table has around 2,000,000 clones, about 95% seen once. The sample consisted of naive CD8+ T cells sorted from blood. The receptors shown here come from a man between 18 and 35 years old in good health.

The chain carries TRBV11-2 and TRBJ1-5; D gene unclear. Trimming cost V 0 bases and J 5 bases, with 5 bases left between them. Germline V gene data show CDR1 as SGHAT and CDR2 as FQNNGV. The CDR3 covers 13 residues. CDR3 nucleotides: TGTGCCAGCAGCTTAGATCATTATCAGCCCCAGCATTTT. Translating it yields CASSLDHYQPQHF.

The chain combines TRBV27 with TRBJ2-2; D uncertain. This CDR3 has 17 residues. Germline CDR1 is MNHEY and CDR2 is SMNVEV (reference sequence). Trimming removed 1 base from V and 1 base from J, with 13 bases in between. CDR3 sequence: CASSLLPAGMNTGELFF. The CDR3 DNA reads as TGTGCCAGCAGTTTATTACCCGCAGGAATGAACACCGGGGAGCTGTTTTTT.

This chain links TRBV13 with TRBJ1-6; weak D call: TRBD1 (6 bases). Deletions cut 5 bases from V and 10 bases from J, with 15 bases between. This CDR3 spans 14 amino acids. Germline assignment: CDR1 PRHDT and CDR2 FYEKMQ (reference sequence). Here the CDR3 reads CASSVTGKESPLHF. Here the CDR3 DNA reads TGTGCCAGCAGCGTCACAGGGAAGGAATCACCCCTCCACTTT.

The gene calls are TRBV7-9 and TRBJ2-2; unclear D gene. CDR1 and CDR2 from the germline V gene are SEHNR and FQNEAQ (reference sequence). The CDR3 contains 11 residues. Trimming took 6 bases from V and 5 from J, leaving 4 bases between them. As DNA, the CDR3 is TGTGCCAGCAGTAAAACCGGGGAGCTGTTTTTT. This codes for CASSKTGELFF.

The gene calls are TRBV7-9 and TRBJ2-7; D may be TRBD1 or TRBD2 (5 bases each). The CDR3 extends over 15 amino acids. Looked up from germline, CDR1 is SEHNR and CDR2 is FQNEAQ (reference sequence). V lost 3 bases and J 0 bases, leaving 12 bases between the germline ends. CDR3 DNA: TGTGCCAGCAGCTTGGGGGAATCCTTCTCCTACGAGCAGTACTTC. Translated: CASSLGESFSYEQYF.

The chain recombines TRBV14 with TRBJ2-3, with 8 bases matching TRBD2. This CDR3 is built from 15 residues. Germline-derived CDR1 and CDR2 are SGHDN and FVKESK. Trimming took 5 bases from V and 4 from J; bases not matched to a gene: 8. The DNA for the CDR3 is TGTGCCAGCAGCTTCTTAGCGGGAAATGCAGATACGCAGTATTTT. It codes for CASSFLAGNADTQYF.

The CDR3 sequence is CAISESGEPNTGELFF. The CDR3 DNA reads TGTGCCATCAGTGAGTCGGGGGAGCCGAACACCGGGGAGCTGTTTTTT. The chain carries TRBV10-3 and TRBJ2-2, with D possibly called TRBD1 or TRBD2 (5 bases each). V was shortened by 0 bases and J by 0 bases, with 8 bases between the two germline ends. This CDR3 spans 16 amino acids. CDR1 and CDR2 (germline): ENHRY, SYGVKD.

This chain joins TRBV11-2 and TRBJ2-7, with 9 bases matching TRBD2. This CDR3 has 16 residues. Germline V gene data show CDR1 as SGHAT and CDR2 as FQNNGV. Germline trimming cut 0 bases from V and 2 bases from J; bases unmatched to any gene: 5. CDR3 DNA sequence: TGTGCCAGCAGCTTAGAAGCAGCGGGGGGACCCTACGAGCAGTACTTC. This codes for CASSLEAAGGPYEQYF.

Only one count was recorded for this clone. CDR3 bases: TGTGCCAGCAGCGTAGGAGGCGGGGCCGGGGGCGAGCAGTACTTC. It encodes CASSVGGGAGGEQYF. The rearrangement uses TRBV9 and TRBJ2-7, with D tentatively TRBD2 (6 bases). This CDR3 spans 15 amino acids. V lost 0 bases and J 6 bases, leaving 16 bases between the germline ends. Germline CDR1 and CDR2: SGDLS and YYNGEE.

This chain connects TRBV15 to TRBJ2-7, with 7 positions matching TRBD1. The CDR3 sequence is 15 residues long. Trimming cost V 3 bases and J 1 base; bases outside gene matches: 6. The germline CDR1 and CDR2 sequences are LNHNV and YYDKDF (reference sequence). CDR3 nucleotides: TGTGCCACCAGCAGTGACAGGGATCCTTCCTACGAGCAGTACTTC. Translating gives CATSSDRDPSYEQYF.

The rearrangement links TRBV4-3 to TRBJ1-6; no firm D call. The germline V and J ends were trimmed by 0 bases and 8 bases, with 14 bases remaining between them. In germline, CDR1 is LGHNA, CDR2 YSLEER. The CDR3 extends over 16 amino acids. The CDR3 DNA reads TGCGCCAGCAGCCAAGAAATGGGGAGAGCGGATTCACCCCTCCACTTT. It is translated as CASSQEMGRADSPLHF.

This chain uses TRBV6-5 with TRBJ1-2, with 7 bases lining up with TRBD1. The CDR3 loop spans 15 amino acids. Germline V CDR1 and CDR2: MNHEY, SVGAGI. J lost 5 bases, V lost 3 bases, and 9 bases had no gene match. Here the CDR3 DNA reads TGTGCCAGCAGTTATATCTCAGGGGGTGGTTATGGCTACACCTTC. As protein: CASSYISGGGYGYTF.

This clone was seen a single time. Other DNA sequences in this specimen translate into the identical CDR3. The V call is TRBV30, the J call TRBJ2-1; D is possibly TRBD2 (5 bases). V lost 2 bases and J 8 bases, leaving 7 bases between the germline ends. This CDR3 has 11 residues. Germline loops: CDR1 GTSNPN, CDR2 SVGIG (reference sequence). The CDR3 protein is CAWSLGDEQFF. In nucleotides, the CDR3 is TGTGCCTGGAGTCTCGGGGATGAGCAGTTCTTC.

The V and J genes are TRBV20-1 and TRBJ2-2; D not resolved. This CDR3 contains 11 residues. V dropped 0 bases and J dropped 13 bases, with 9 bases sitting between them. From germline, CDR1 is DFQATT and CDR2 SNEGSKA (reference sequence). The CDR3 nucleotides read TGCAGTGCTAGAGACGAGGAGCGGCTGTTTTTT. Protein sequence: CSARDEERLFF.

The rearrangement joins TRBV27 to TRBJ2-1; 10 bases map to TRBD2. In germline, CDR1 is MNHEY, CDR2 SMNVEV (reference sequence). The CDR3 covers 14 residues. Trimming took 2 bases from V and 6 from J; bases not matched to a gene: 1. The CDR3 reads CASSLLAGANEQFF. Here the CDR3 DNA reads TGTGCCAGCAGTTTACTAGCGGGAGCCAATGAGCAGTTCTTC.

The J gene is TRBJ2-1, the V gene TRBV11-2; 7 bases are a match to TRBD1. J lost 4 bases, V lost 1 base, and 7 bases had no gene match. Germline CDR1 SGHAT, CDR2 FQNNGV. The CDR3 loop spans 16 amino acids. For the CDR3, the DNA is TGTGCCAGCAGCTTAGCTGGCAGGGGGTATTACAATGAGCAGTTCTTC. It translates to CASSLAGRGYYNEQFF. The full variable domain, rest sourced from reference TRBV11-2 and TRBJ2-1, is EAGVAQSPRYKIIEKRQSVAFWCNPISGHATLYWYQQILGQGPKLLIQFQNNGVVDDSQLPKDRFSAERLKGVDSTLKIQPAKLEDSAVYLCASSLAGRGYYNEQFFGPGTRLTVL.

This chain links TRBV30 with TRBJ2-7; 10 bases agree with TRBD2. Trimming at V came to 2 bases and at J to 4 bases, leaving 5 bases not matched to a gene. The CDR3 sequence is 14 residues long. Germline lookup yields CDR1 GTSNPN and CDR2 SVGIG (reference sequence). The CDR3 is CAWSFFSGGYEQYF. The DNA of the CDR3 is TGTGCCTGGAGTTTTTTTAGCGGGGGGTACGAGCAGTACTTC.

The V call is TRBV4-1, the J call TRBJ1-4; unclear D gene. Per germline, CDR1 MGHRA and CDR2 YSYEKL. Trimming shortened V by 0 bases and J by 6 bases, and 11 bases separated the two germline ends. The CDR3 is 15 amino acids. The CDR3 protein is CASSQEGVEDEKLFF. CDR3 nucleotides: TGCGCCAGCAGCCAAGAGGGAGTGGAGGATGAAAAACTGTTTTTT.

This chain uses TRBV7-9 with TRBJ2-5; 11 bases match TRBD2. The CDR3 is 15 amino acids. The V gene's germline CDR1 is SEHNR and CDR2 FQNEAQ (reference sequence). Losses at the gene ends were 3 bases for V and 2 bases for J; bases not matched to a gene: 2. CDR3 amino acids: CASSFTSGGQETQYF. Here the CDR3 DNA reads TGTGCCAGCAGCTTCACTAGCGGGGGACAAGAGACCCAGTACTTC. Complete variable domain (other parts from reference TRBV7-9 and TRBJ2-5): DTGVSQNPRHKITKRGQNVTFRCDPISEHNRLYWYRQTLGQGPEFLTYFQNEAQLEKSRLLSDRFSAERPKGSFSTLEIQRTEQGDSAMYLCASSFTSGGQETQYFGPGTRLLVL.

This chain links TRBV9 with TRBJ2-2, with D possibly being TRBD2 (6 bases). The germline CDR1 and CDR2 sequences are SGDLS and YYNGEE. CDR3 size: 18 residues. V gave up 4 bases and J gave up 8 bases, with 27 bases separating them. This chain's CDR3 is CASSSPPGTPRVDGELFF. The CDR3 nucleotides read TGTGCCAGCAGCTCCCCTCCCGGGACTCCGCGGGTGGATGGGGAGCTGTTTTTT.

The table lists this clone with a few counts. The V call is TRBV2, the J call TRBJ1-1, with unresolved D. The germline CDR1 and CDR2 sequences are SNHLY and FYNNEI. The length of the CDR3 is 14 residues. V lost 4 bases to trimming and J lost 5 bases, with 14 bases between them. As DNA, the CDR3 is TGTGCCAGCAGTGTATCGGGGTATGAGACTGAAGCTTTCTTT. Amino acid sequence: CASSVSGYETEAFF. Variable domain in full (rest from reference TRBV2 and TRBJ1-1): EPEVTQTPSHQVTQMGQEVILRCVPISNHLYFYWYRQILGQKVEFLVSFYNNEISEKSEIFDDQFSVERPDGSNFTLKIRSTKLEDSAMYFCASSVSGYETEAFFGQGTRLTVV.

The genes are TRBV13 and TRBJ2-2; 14 bases fit TRBD2. J gave up 2 bases and V 5 bases, and 4 bases lay outside the gene matches. The CDR3 has 17 residues. Germline V lookup: CDR1 PRHDT, CDR2 FYEKMQ (reference sequence). CDR3 residues: CASSGGLAGDNTGELFF. CDR3 sequence (DNA): TGTGCCAGCAGCGGGGGACTAGCGGGAGACAACACCGGGGAGCTGTTTTTT.

The rearrangement uses TRBV27 and TRBJ1-4; D perhaps matches TRBD1 (5 bases). The CDR3 totals 15 residues. From germline, CDR1 is MNHEY and CDR2 SMNVEV (reference sequence). V dropped 5 bases and J dropped 6 bases, with 16 bases sitting between them. CDR3 nucleotide sequence: TGTGCCAGCAGTCAACCAGGGAAGAGGGATGAAAAACTGTTTTTT. Translating it yields CASSQPGKRDEKLFF.

In the case of this clone: At the DNA level, this CDR3 is encoded by other sequences in the same sample as well. The rearrangement links TRBV27 to TRBJ2-7; D remains unclear. The germline V gene has CDR1 MNHEY and CDR2 SMNVEV (reference sequence). This CDR3 has 14 amino acids. V lost 3 bases and J lost 3, with 12 bases in between. The CDR3: CASSLVGSSYEQYF. DNA for the CDR3: TGTGCCAGCAGTTTGGTAGGATCTAGCTACGAGCAGTACTTC.

V is TRBV10-2 and J is TRBJ2-7; no firm D call. V was pared by 6 bases and J by 4 bases, with 10 bases between. The CDR3 sequence is 12 residues long. Germline loops: CDR1 WSHSY, CDR2 SAAADI. The CDR3 is CASRDPLYEQYF. The CDR3 DNA sequence: TGCGCCAGCAGGGACCCTTTATACGAGCAGTACTTC.

The chain employs TRBV10-2 and TRBJ2-2; 14 bases match TRBD2. Trimming removed 5 bases from V and 3 bases from J; junction bases left unmatched: 5. CDR3 size: 17 residues. Germline V gene lookup returns CDR1 WSHSY and CDR2 SAAADI. The CDR3 reads CASSQTSGRAHTGELFF. The CDR3 DNA follows: TGCGCCAGCAGTCAGACTAGCGGGAGGGCCCACACCGGGGAGCTGTTTTTT.

This chain joins TRBV30 and TRBJ2-7, with 9 bases identical to TRBD1. The germline CDR1 and CDR2 sequences are GTSNPN and SVGIG (reference sequence). With 1 base clipped from V and 3 bases from J, the junction kept 4 bases outside the gene matches. This CDR3 region has 14 residues. The CDR3 sequence: CAWSGDRESYEQYF. The CDR3 DNA follows: TGTGCCTGGAGTGGGGACAGGGAAAGCTACGAGCAGTACTTC.

The chain uses TRBV11-3 and TRBJ2-2; D is undetermined. CDR3 length: 15 amino acids. Between the trimmed V and J ends, which lost 4 bases and 0 bases, there was a span of 9 bases. Germline V CDR1 and CDR2: SGHNT, YENEEA. CDR3: CASSSTDPNTGELFF. DNA for the CDR3: TGTGCCAGCAGCTCCACGGACCCGAACACCGGGGAGCTGTTTTTT.

The rearrangement uses TRBV21-1 and TRBJ1-5; whether TRBD1, the table's D call, matches the DNA was not checked. TRBV21-1 constitutes a pseudogene. The CDR3 sequence is 17 residues long. The CDR3 spells CASSKGETDISNQPQHF. The CDR3 DNA reads as TGTGCCAGCAGCAAAGGGGAAACGGACATAAGCAATCAGCCCCAGCATTTT.

About this clone itself: The identical CDR3 is also encoded by other nucleotide sequences in the sample. The rearrangement uses TRBV5-6 and TRBJ1-1, with 9 bases identical to TRBD1. Germline trimming cut 2 bases from V and 4 bases from J; bases unmatched to any gene: 3. Germline assignment: CDR1 SGHDT and CDR2 YYEEEE. This CDR3 has 14 amino acids. DNA for the CDR3: TGTGCCAGCAGCTTAGGGACAGGGAGCACTGAAGCTTTCTTT. Translated: CASSLGTGSTEAFF.

The rearrangement links TRBV29-1 to TRBJ2-5, with D perhaps TRBD1 (5 bases). Germline loops: CDR1 SQVTM, CDR2 ANQGSEA. This CDR3 region has 14 residues. The germline V and J ends were trimmed by 0 bases and 5 bases, with 13 bases remaining between them. The CDR3 bases are TGCAGCGTTGAAGATTTGGCAGGGTGGGAGACCCAGTACTTC. Its protein is CSVEDLAGWETQYF.